This TCR beta chain was captured in a study of blood T cell repertoires in COVID-19. Study information: Specimens from acute and convalescent COVID-19 originated in the United States, Italy and Spain. Sample material is recorded as cDNA or gDNA derived from T cells, B-cell-depleted T cells, or PBMCs.

This clone has only one observation. Authors' data handling: Amplifying reference gene primers gave estimates of nucleated cell counts. Measured with immunoSEQ multiplex PCR; TCRdb has only the in-frame clones, and not every one. The V and J calls and clone size are taken from that table; D and trimming were inferred from the DNA. The data hold some 100,000 clones, with more than 70% observed a single time. The CDR3 consists of 18 residues. The germline gives CDR1 MNHEY, CDR2 SMNVEV (reference sequence). Trimming at V came to 5 bases and at J to 5 bases, leaving 15 bases not matched to a gene. The sequence derives from a woman between 25 and 40 years old with acute or convalescent COVID-19. What was sequenced was peripheral blood. The chain has TRBV27 and TRBJ2-2, with TRBD2 identical over 9 bases. CDR3 in DNA: TGTGCCAGCAGTGAGGCTAGCGGGGTCCCTATGGGGACCGGGGAGCTGTTTTTT. This translates into CASSEASGVPMGTGELFF.